These 14 T cell receptor beta chains came from one sample sequenced in a study of cytomegalovirus exposure and HLA in healthy donors. PCR amplification relied on 60 Vbeta primers (plus 13 Jbeta primers). Assay: immunoSEQ multiplex PCR; the TCRdb copy retains only in-frame clones and omits some. The sample carries 150,000 or so clones, under 85% recorded once. The sequenced sample was PBMCs. All receptors derive from a man aged 18-30 years in good health and CMV-seronegative.

This sequence joins TRBV18 and TRBJ2-7; D is unclear. Looked up from germline, CDR1 is KGHSH and CDR2 is LQKENI. V shed 6 bases and J shed 5 bases, with 17 bases lying between them. CDR3 length equals 14 residues. The CDR3: CASSAAQVYDEQYF. The CDR3 coding sequence is TGTGCCAGCTCCGCCGCGCAGGTTTATGACGAGCAGTACTTC.

This clone has just one count. The CDR3 bases are TGTGCCAGTACCCCTCCGGGGGGACCAACTCTGTTTTTT. Translated, it gives CASTPPGGPTLFF. The chain links TRBV19 to TRBJ1-4; TRBD1 is a possible D gene (5 bases). The CDR3 length is 13 residues. The germline V gene encodes CDR1 LNHDA and CDR2 SQIVND (reference sequence). Trimming took off 7 bases at V and 14 bases at J, with 20 bases between the two ends.

This clone was observed once. A read error may account for a junction end that differs from germline. The CDR3 sequence: CASTMSPANSQYF. CDR3 sequence (DNA): TGTGCCAGCACGATGAGTCCCGCAAACAGTCAGTACTTC. V is TRBV25-1 and J is TRBJ2-4, with unresolved D. Per the germline V gene, CDR1 is MGHDK and CDR2 is SYGVNS. This CDR3 region has 13 residues.

The gene calls are TRBV5-1 and TRBJ2-3; D might be TRBD2 (6 bases). Trimming removed 1 base at V and 3 bases at J, with 21 bases between. The V gene's germline CDR1 is SGHRS and CDR2 YFSETQ. The CDR3 contains 18 residues. The chain's CDR3 is CASSLPGGSGISTDTQYF. CDR3 coding DNA: TGCGCCAGCAGCTTGCCCGGGGGATCTGGTATAAGTACAGATACGCAGTATTTT. The full variable domain, its missing parts supplied by reference TRBV5-1 and TRBJ2-3, is KAGVTQTPRYLIKTRGQQVTLSCSPISGHRSVSWYQQTPGQGLQFLFEYFSETQRNKGNFPGRFSGRQFSNSRSEMNVSTLELGDSALYLCASSLPGGSGISTDTQYFGPGTRLTVL.

The CDR3, as DNA: TGTGCCAGCTCTAACCGGGACAGGGGGGACTACGAGCAGTACTTC. It yields the protein CASSNRDRGDYEQYF. The chain carries TRBV18 and TRBJ2-7; 11 nucleotides agree with TRBD1. The CDR3 runs 15 residues. Trimming removed 6 bases from V and 3 bases from J; junction bases left unmatched: 7. Germline V gene data show CDR1 as KGHSH and CDR2 as LQKENI.

V and J are TRBV19 and TRBJ2-1; 9 nucleotides align to TRBD2. The CDR3 covers 17 residues. The V and J ends lost 5 bases and 4 bases, in that order; junction bases with no gene match: 12. The germline V gene has CDR1 LNHDA and CDR2 SQIVND (reference sequence). CDR3 protein: CASSPGWASGVYNEQFF. Here the CDR3 DNA reads TGTGCCAGTAGTCCCGGCTGGGCTAGCGGGGTGTACAATGAGCAGTTCTTC. Full variable domain (outside the CDR3, taken from reference TRBV19 and TRBJ2-1): DGGITQSPKYLFRKEGQNVTLSCEQNLNHDAMYWYRQDPGQGLRLIYYSQIVNDFQKGDIAEGYSVSREKKESFPLTVTSAQKNPTAFYLCASSPGWASGVYNEQFFGPGTRLTVL.

This clone was recorded a few times. The chain uses TRBV7-2 and TRBJ1-6; D not certain. V lost 5 bases and J 1 base, leaving 9 bases between the germline ends. The CDR3 totals 15 residues. CDR1 SGHTA and CDR2 FQGNSA come from the germline V gene. The CDR3 region is CASSTRVSYNSPLHF. For the CDR3, the DNA is TGTGCCAGCAGCACCCGGGTGTCCTATAATTCACCCCTCCACTTT. Combining the CDR3 with reference TRBV7-2 and TRBJ1-6 gives the whole variable domain GAGVSQSPSNKVTEKGKDVELRCDPISGHTALYWYRQSLGQGLEFLIYFQGNSAPDKSGLPSDRFSAERTGGSVSTLTIQRTQQEDSAVYLCASSTRVSYNSPLHFGNGTRLTVT.

The rearrangement uses TRBV27 and TRBJ1-5; D remains ambiguous. Germline lookup yields CDR1 MNHEY and CDR2 SMNVEV (reference sequence). The V gene lost 1 base and the J gene lost 5 bases, with 6 bases spanning the gap. The CDR3 spans 13 residues. Here the CDR3 DNA reads TGTGCCAGCAGTTTATTAGCCCATCAGCCCCAGCATTTT. The encoded protein is CASSLLAHQPQHF.

The J gene is TRBJ1-3, the V gene TRBV11-2; D unclear. CDR3 size: 16 residues. Trimming cost V 4 bases and J 0 bases, with 13 bases left between them. CDR1 is SGHAT and CDR2 is FQNNGV in the germline V gene. The CDR3: CASSSSPGSSGNTIYF. The CDR3 DNA sequence: TGTGCCAGCAGCTCGTCTCCAGGTTCCTCTGGAAACACCATATATTTT.

This sequence joins TRBV10-3 and TRBJ1-1; 10 nucleotides align to TRBD1. Germline CDR1 ENHRY, CDR2 SYGVKD. Germline trimming cut 6 bases from V and 1 base from J; bases unmatched to any gene: 11. The CDR3 sequence is 17 residues long. CDR3 DNA sequence: TGTGCCATCAGCTTTTCTGACAGGGGGCCTTCGAACACTGAAGCTTTCTTT. Protein sequence: CAISFSDRGPSNTEAFF.

This chain connects TRBV6-5 to TRBJ2-7, with TRBD2 matching over 8 bases. The V segment lost 4 bases and the J segment 4 bases; nucleotides outside the gene matches: 12. Germline V gene sequence: CDR1 MNHEY, CDR2 SVGAGI. The CDR3 is 16 residues long. The CDR3 nucleotides are TGTGCCAGCAGTTCGGGAGCGGGGGCCAACTCTTACGAGCAGTACTTC. The encoded protein is CASSSGAGANSYEQYF.

The V gene is TRBV5-1, the J gene TRBJ2-7, with 11 bases that match TRBD1. Trimming cost V 4 bases and J 4 bases; bases outside gene matches: 10. Germline assignment: CDR1 SGHRS and CDR2 YFSETQ. The CDR3 spans 16 residues. This CDR3 reads CASSAQGDRGYYEQYV. The CDR3 nucleotides are TGCGCCAGCAGCGCGCAGGGGGACAGGGGGTATTACGAGCAGTACGTC.

The gene calls are TRBV7-9 and TRBJ1-2; unclear D gene. The germline V gene has CDR1 SEHNR and CDR2 FQNEAQ (reference sequence). Trimming removed 2 bases at V and 2 bases at J, with 12 bases between. The CDR3 is 15 residues long. The CDR3 bases are TGTGCCAGCAGCTTATTGGGAGGTGGGAACTATGGCTACACCTTC. As protein: CASSLLGGGNYGYTF. The whole variable domain, remainder taken from reference TRBV7-9 and TRBJ1-2, is DTGVSQNPRHKITKRGQNVTFRCDPISEHNRLYWYRQTLGQGPEFLTYFQNEAQLEKSRLLSDRFSAERPKGSFSTLEIQRTEQGDSAMYLCASSLLGGGNYGYTFGSGTRLTVV.

This chain connects TRBV5-4 to TRBJ2-5, with 11 bases identical to TRBD1. Germline CDR1 and CDR2: SGHNT and YYREEE (reference sequence). Trimming cost V 4 bases and J 5 bases; bases outside gene matches: 7. The CDR3 length is 15 residues. The DNA for the CDR3 is TGTGCCAGCAGCATGGCCGGGACAGGGGGGGAGACCCAGTACTTC. Its translation: CASSMAGTGGETQYF.